What follows are 8 T cell receptor beta chains derived from one specimen sequenced in a study of T cell repertoires in cytomegalovirus infection. From the reads, TCRdb called clonotypes with MiXCR, one entry per CDR3 protein. The repertoire holds 650,000 to 850,000 distinct CDR3 sequences, with roughly 29% as singletons. No antigen has been identified for these receptors. The specimen was cultured CD8+ T cells from PBMCs, collected from culture after CMV antigen stimulation. These receptors came from a human donor in good health (CMV status not recorded). Some clones in this sample may be carry-over from other donors' samples.

CDR3 residues: CSALGGRVNEQFF. CDR3 nucleotide sequence: TGCAGCGCCTTGGGGGGGCGCGTAAATGAGCAGTTCTTC. The rearrangement links TRBV29-1 to TRBJ2-1, with D perhaps TRBD2 (7 bases). This CDR3 has 13 amino acids. The germline V and J ends were trimmed by 7 bases and 7 bases, with 17 bases remaining between them. From germline, CDR1 is SQVTM and CDR2 ANQGSEA.

The chain combines TRBV19 with TRBJ1-6, with D possibly matching TRBD1 (5 bases). V lost 1 base, J lost 13 bases, and 11 bases lay in between. Germline V gives CDR1 LNHDA, CDR2 SQIVND (reference sequence). This CDR3 is built from 13 residues. Here the CDR3 reads CASSIVRGRPLHF. The DNA of the CDR3 is TGTGCCAGTAGTATAGTAAGGGGCCGCCCCCTCCACTTT.

This sequence joins TRBV6-6 and TRBJ1-2; TRBD1 matches at 7 bases. The CDR3 has 13 residues. Losses at the gene ends were 10 bases for V and 3 bases for J; bases not matched to a gene: 8. Germline lookup yields CDR1 MNHNY and CDR2 SVGAGI (reference sequence). The CDR3 nucleotides read TGTGCCACTGGAGGGGGCAGGGACTATGGCTACACCTTC. This encodes CATGGGRDYGYTF.

The chain uses TRBV7-6 and TRBJ1-6; D ambiguous. From germline, CDR1 is SGHVS and CDR2 FNYEAQ. The CDR3 has 13 amino acids. Trimming shortened V by 7 bases and J by 10 bases, and 14 bases separated the two germline ends. The CDR3 loop is CASTHPGLSPLHF. DNA for the CDR3: TGTGCCAGCACCCATCCAGGCCTCTCACCCCTCCACTTT.

This sequence joins TRBV9 and TRBJ2-1; 8 bases are shared with TRBD1. V shed 3 bases, J shed 2 bases, and the junction held 7 bases outside the gene matches. Looked up from germline, CDR1 is SGDLS and CDR2 is YYNGEE. The CDR3 is made up of 16 amino acids. The CDR3 is CASSGDRGYAYNEQFF. The CDR3 nucleotides are TGTGCCAGCAGCGGTGACAGGGGATATGCCTACAATGAGCAGTTCTTC.

This clonotype has at least ten counts. The chain joins TRBV6-2 or TRBV6-3 to TRBJ2-3; unclear D gene. Trimming cost V 4 bases and J 6 bases, with 14 bases left between them. Germline V lookup: CDR1 MNHEY, CDR2 SVGEGT. CDR3 size: 14 residues. The CDR3 sequence is CASSLQQSVDTQYF. The DNA of the CDR3 is TGTGCCAGCAGTTTGCAACAGAGCGTGGATACGCAGTATTTT.

The genes are TRBV7-3 and TRBJ2-2, with TRBD2 matching over 12 bases. Per the germline V gene, CDR1 is SGHTA and CDR2 is FQGTGA. The V segment lost 4 bases and the J segment 3 bases; nucleotides outside the gene matches: 6. The CDR3 length is 17 residues. The CDR3 nucleotides read TGTGCCAGCAGCTCCCGACTAGCGGGGGCCTACACCGGGGAGCTGTTTTTT. Amino acid sequence: CASSSRLAGAYTGELFF.

The chain links TRBV6-6 to TRBJ2-1; TRBD2 is a possible D gene (6 bases). The CDR3 consists of 13 residues. The V and J ends lost 10 bases and 2 bases respectively, with 12 bases between them. Germline-derived CDR1 and CDR2 are MNHNY and SVGAGI (reference sequence). The CDR3 protein is CAISSGAYNEQFF. The DNA of the CDR3 is TGTGCCATCTCCTCGGGAGCCTACAATGAGCAGTTCTTC.